The rows below give T cell receptor beta chains drawn from one sample of a study of radiation and T cells in renal cell carcinoma. Sequencing used immunoSEQ multiplex PCR; TCRdb keeps in-frame clones, though not all of them. Of roughly 130,000 clones in the sample, 88% were seen once. The source was blood, collected from a patient whose treatment included radiotherapy and nephrectomy. The source is a woman in her 70s with renal cell carcinoma. CDR3s include the opening cysteine and the closing phenylalanine or tryptophan. The D gene is left open where the match is weak. Not every row has a clone size; where given, it reads once, few, many or a size class.

V gene: TRBV19
D gene: TRBD1
J gene: TRBJ1-2
clone size: once
CDR3 protein: CASSPVDRGHGYTF
CDR3 DNA: TGTGCCAGTAGCCCGGTGGACAGGGGGCACGGCTACACCTTC

V gene: TRBV2
D gene: TRBD1
J gene: TRBJ2-1
clone size: .
CDR3 protein: CASSDLQGSYNEQFF
CDR3 DNA: TGTGCCAGCAGTGATTTACAGGGGTCCTACAATGAGCAGTTCTTC

V gene: TRBV28
D gene: .
J gene: TRBJ2-3
clone size: .
CDR3 protein: CASSWTGQGVEDTQYF
CDR3 DNA: TGTGCCAGCAGTTGGACTGGGCAGGGTGTTGAAGATACGCAGTATTTT

V gene: TRBV7-2
D gene: .
J gene: TRBJ1-2
clone size: .
CDR3 protein: CASSPITLYGYTF
CDR3 DNA: TGTGCCAGCAGCCCCATTACTCTCTATGGCTACACCTTC

V gene: TRBV9
D gene: TRBD1
J gene: TRBJ2-4
clone size: .
CDR3 protein: CASSGGTEVFKNIQYF
CDR3 DNA: TGTGCCAGCAGCGGAGGGACAGAAGTCTTCAAAAACATTCAGTACTTC

V gene: TRBV5-4
D gene: .
J gene: TRBJ2-3
clone size: .
CDR3 protein: CASSLTGAGTDTQYF
CDR3 DNA: TGTGCCAGCAGCTTAACGGGGGCGGGCACAGATACGCAGTATTTT

V gene: TRBV2
D gene: TRBD1
J gene: TRBJ1-5
clone size: .
CDR3 protein: CASGQGVGNQPQHF
CDR3 DNA: TGTGCCAGCGGACAGGGGGTCGGCAATCAGCCCCAGCATTTT

V gene: TRBV5-1
D gene: .
J gene: TRBJ1-3
clone size: .
CDR3 protein: CASSLEPGYSGNTIYF
CDR3 DNA: TGCGCCAGCAGCTTGGAGCCGGGTTACTCTGGAAACACCATATATTTT

V gene: TRBV7-2
D gene: .
J gene: TRBJ2-3
clone size: .
CDR3 protein: CASSTTGSTDTQYF
CDR3 DNA: TGTGCCAGCAGCACAACAGGGAGCACAGATACGCAGTATTTT

V gene: TRBV19
D gene: .
J gene: TRBJ1-5
clone size: .
CDR3 protein: CASSGGQGLRDQPQHF
CDR3 DNA: TGTGCCAGTAGTGGTGGTCAGGGGCTGAGGGATCAGCCCCAGCATTTT

V gene: TRBV5-4
D gene: .
J gene: TRBJ2-3
clone size: .
CDR3 protein: CASSHRDREDTQYF
CDR3 DNA: TGTGCCAGCAGCCACAGGGATCGGGAAGATACGCAGTATTTT

V gene: TRBV7-8
D gene: .
J gene: TRBJ1-6
clone size: .
CDR3 protein: CASSLALGAPSPLHF
CDR3 DNA: TGTGCCAGCAGCTTAGCGCTCGGGGCTCCTTCACCCCTCCACTTT

V gene: TRBV30
D gene: TRBD1
J gene: TRBJ2-1
clone size: .
CDR3 protein: CAWAFWTGSSYNEQFF
CDR3 DNA: TGTGCCTGGGCCTTTTGGACAGGCAGCTCCTACAATGAGCAGTTCTTC

V gene: TRBV30
D gene: .
J gene: TRBJ1-1
clone size: .
CDR3 protein: CAYGTTGRTEAFF
CDR3 DNA: TGTGCCTACGGAACTACAGGACGCACTGAAGCTTTCTTT